Described below is a single T cell receptor (beta chain) sequence and its context. The CDR3 sequence is 14 residues long. The V gene's germline CDR1 is LGHDT and CDR2 YNNKEL (reference sequence). V lost 1 base, J lost 6 bases, and 5 bases stayed unmatched. The sample is drawn from a study of blood T cell repertoires in COVID-19. As processed by the authors: Amplification of reference gene primers provided the estimated nucleated cell counts. Using immunoSEQ multiplex PCR, the repertoire was profiled, and TCRdb retains in-frame clones only, with some absent. V and J calls and clone size are those listed in that table; D and trimming were worked out from the DNA. The repertoire holds 10,000 to 15,000 clones, 88% seen once, with roughly 27% in the top ten.

J is TRBJ1-2 and V is TRBV3-1 (or the pseudogene TRBV3-2); 7 nucleotides match TRBD1. The sample taken for sequencing was peripheral blood. The clonotype comes from a human donor in a cohort sampled during active COVID-19. DNA of the CDR3: TGTGCCAGCAGCCAAGGAGGGGGCGGTAATGGCTACACCTTC. Its translation is CASSQGGGGNGYTF.